This T cell receptor beta chain was obtained from a study of shared clonotypes between healthy human individuals. The CDR3 runs to 15 residues. Germline V CDR1 and CDR2: MNHNS, SASEGT. The ends lost 3 bases at V and 5 bases at J; junction bases unmatched: 2. Produced via immunoSEQ multiplex PCR; TCRdb's table is partial and in-frame only. The table records 2 million to 3 million clones, 80% to 95% of them present only once. The sequenced sample consisted of naive CD4+ T cells from PBMCs. Subset: CD45RA+ positively selected. J is TRBJ1-4 and V is TRBV6-1, with 11 bases matching TRBD1. This TCR came from a man between 18 and 29 years old in good health. Some clones in this sample may be carry-over from other donors' samples. The CDR3 nucleotides are TGTGCCAGCAGTGATCGGACAGGGGGCAATGAAAAACTGTTTTTT. It translates to CASSDRTGGNEKLFF.